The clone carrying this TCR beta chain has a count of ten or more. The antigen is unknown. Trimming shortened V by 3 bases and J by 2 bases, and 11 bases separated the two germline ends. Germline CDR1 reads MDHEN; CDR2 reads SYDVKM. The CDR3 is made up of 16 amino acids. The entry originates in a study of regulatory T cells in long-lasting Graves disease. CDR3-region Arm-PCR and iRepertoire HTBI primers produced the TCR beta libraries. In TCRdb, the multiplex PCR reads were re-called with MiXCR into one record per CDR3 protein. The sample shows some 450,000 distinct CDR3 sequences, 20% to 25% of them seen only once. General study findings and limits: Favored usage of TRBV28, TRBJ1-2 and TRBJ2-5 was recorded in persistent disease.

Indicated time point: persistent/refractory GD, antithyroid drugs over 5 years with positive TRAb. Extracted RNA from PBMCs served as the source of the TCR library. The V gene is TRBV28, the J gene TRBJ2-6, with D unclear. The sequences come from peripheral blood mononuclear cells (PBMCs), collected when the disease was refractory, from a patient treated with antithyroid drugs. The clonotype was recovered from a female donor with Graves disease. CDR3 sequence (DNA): TGTGCCAGCAGTTTTCATCCGGTGGCTGGGGCCAACGTCCTGACTTTC. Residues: CASSFHPVAGANVLTF.